The T cell receptor beta chain described here comes from a study of identical twins. Study-wide results and caveats: In monozygotic twins, models underestimated the sharing of out-of-frame TCR alpha.

This clonotype has a handful of counts. No antigen is known for it. TCRdb re-called the 5' RACE reads through MiXCR, storing one row per CDR3 protein. The profile shows over 600,000 distinct CDR3 sequences, around 20% of them singletons. The germline V and J ends were trimmed by 4 bases and 2 bases, with 12 bases remaining between them. The CDR3 length is 14 residues. Germline CDR1 reads SGHTA; CDR2 reads FQGTGA. The data also belong to a second study, concerning T cells expressing NK-cell markers.

This TCR derives from a woman younger than 30 in good health. Source material: PBMCs. This rearrangement joins TRBV7-3 to TRBJ2-7; D gene ambiguous. The CDR3 here is CASSSYQGPYEQYF. DNA for the CDR3: TGTGCCAGCAGCTCATACCAAGGACCCTACGAGCAGTACTTC.